This T cell receptor (beta chain) was captured by sequencing in a study of breast tumors, draining lymph nodes, adjacent tissues. Points from the study as a whole: Tumor repertoires ranked between lymph nodes and nontumor tissue in diversity, with V and J gene preferences. Most tumor T cells seemingly derive from lymph node, then expand in tumor.

One entry per CDR3 protein, called by TCRdb with MiXCR from the multiplex PCR reads. The table lists roughly 100,000 distinct CDR3 sequences, more than 30% of them singletons. The CDR3 spans 12 residues, counting both ends. In germline, CDR1 is MNHEY, CDR2 SVGEGT. Comments on this clonotype: Antigen unknown. Given a much more abundant clone one base away, this may be a read error. This is likely a read error, given that the CDR3 carries no conserved phenylalanine or tryptophan at its end. The DNA is omitted, as the CDR3 cannot be located on it reliably, and the CDR3 follows TCRdb's listing.

The lymph nodes were axillary draining lymph nodes from breast cancer patients. This sequence was found in a female donor with breast cancer. Some clones in this sample may be carry-over from other donors' samples. The chain uses TRBV6-2 or TRBV6-3 and TRBJ2-7; the tabulated D call, TRBD2, remains unverified against the DNA. The sample comprised axillary lymph node tissue. CDR3 region: CASSYQRGFLYL.